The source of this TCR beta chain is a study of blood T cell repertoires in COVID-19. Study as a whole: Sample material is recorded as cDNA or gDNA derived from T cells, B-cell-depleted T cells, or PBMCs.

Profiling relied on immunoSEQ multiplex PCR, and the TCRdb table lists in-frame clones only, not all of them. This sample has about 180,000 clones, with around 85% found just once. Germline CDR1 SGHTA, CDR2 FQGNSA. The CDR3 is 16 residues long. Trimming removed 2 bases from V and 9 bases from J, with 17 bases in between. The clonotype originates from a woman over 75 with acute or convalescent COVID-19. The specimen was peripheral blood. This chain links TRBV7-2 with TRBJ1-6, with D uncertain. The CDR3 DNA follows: TGTGCCAGCAGCTTACTAGTAATGGGAGGTGGTTCACCCCTCCACTTT. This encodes CASSLLVMGGGSPLHF.